In its sample, the clone carrying this TCR beta chain was seen many times. What it binds is unknown. Isolation yielded PBMCs, at least 7 million per sample, in every case. This CDR3 spans 10 amino acids. With 8 bases removed from V and 4 bases from J, the gap between germline ends came to 6 bases. The germline CDR1 and CDR2 sequences are MNHNS and SASEGT. These data come from a study of blood T cells in healthy people across ages. Study-wide context: Every two T cells gave about one barcoded beta molecule via template switching. Overall study results and limits: Correlation between TCR beta diversity and naive T cell percentage was strong. Diversity figures based on one million T cells were deemed too low.

Together with a sample-barcoded 5' primer, a J-beta primer mix was included in a second PCR lasting about 7 to 11 cycles. Each CDR3 protein gets one entry after TCRdb re-called the 5' RACE reads with MiXCR. Of about a million distinct CDR3 sequences listed, roughly 48% were seen once; the top ten hold around an eighth. This rearrangement joins TRBV6-1 to TRBJ2-7, with TRBD1 as a possible D gene (6 bases). The sequenced sample was blood. The TCR comes from a man aged 30-40 years in good health. The CDR3 DNA sequence: TGTGCCAGCGGACAGTACGAGCAGTACTTC. It yields the protein CASGQYEQYF.